These T cell receptor beta chains were read from a single sample in a study of cytomegalovirus exposure and HLA in healthy donors. TCRdb's copy holds only in-frame clones and misses some; the assay was immunoSEQ multiplex PCR. The table lists about 130,000 clones, about four fifths of them singletons. Input material: PBMCs. These receptors originate from a man between 18 and 29 years old in good health and CMV-seronegative. Both conserved end residues are part of each CDR3. D genes are given only for firm matches. Size is omitted from some rows. Given values are once, few, many or a class for expanded clones.

CDR3 length: 14
D gene: NA
V gene: TRBV27
clone size: NA
J gene: TRBJ1-1
CDR3 DNA: TGTGCCAGCAGTGGTCAAAACAGGGTGACTGAAGCTTTCTTT
CDR3 protein: CASSGQNRVTEAFF

CDR3 length: 14
D gene: TRBD1
V gene: TRBV4-3
clone size: NA
J gene: TRBJ2-7
CDR3 DNA: TGCGCCAGCAGCCAGAGACAGGGGGTAGTCGAGCAGTACTTC
CDR3 protein: CASSQRQGVVEQYF

CDR3 length: 16
D gene: NA
V gene: TRBV9
clone size: NA
J gene: TRBJ1-1
CDR3 DNA: TGTGCCAGCAGCGTAGCTGGTGGCAGGCAGAACACTGAAGCTTTCTTT
CDR3 protein: CASSVAGGRQNTEAFF

CDR3 length: 10
D gene: NA
V gene: TRBV30
clone size: once
J gene: TRBJ1-1
CDR3 DNA: TGTGCCTGGAGTCTCTCTGAAGCTTTCTTT
CDR3 protein: CAWSLSEAFF

CDR3 length: 14
D gene: NA
V gene: TRBV18
clone size: NA
J gene: TRBJ1-1
CDR3 DNA: TGTGCCAGCTCACCCCAGGGTTACAACACTGAAGCTTTCTTT
CDR3 protein: CASSPQGYNTEAFF

CDR3 length: 17
D gene: TRBD1
V gene: TRBV28
clone size: NA
J gene: TRBJ1-5
CDR3 DNA: TGTGCCAGCAGCCGACACGGACAGGGGAAGGGCAATCAGCCCCAGCATTTT
CDR3 protein: CASSRHGQGKGNQPQHF

CDR3 length: 13
D gene: NA
V gene: TRBV7-2
clone size: NA
J gene: TRBJ2-7
CDR3 DNA: TGTGCCAGCAGCTTAGATCCGCGTAGCGAGCAGTACTTC
CDR3 protein: CASSLDPRSEQYF

CDR3 length: 13
D gene: TRBD1
V gene: TRBV5-1
clone size: NA
J gene: TRBJ1-2
CDR3 DNA: TGCGCCAGCAGCCGAGCAACAGGGGATGGCTACACCTTC
CDR3 protein: CASSRATGDGYTF

CDR3 length: 17
D gene: NA
V gene: TRBV14
clone size: NA
J gene: TRBJ2-2
CDR3 DNA: TGTGCCAGCAGCCAAGGCTGGCAGGGGCTGGGGGCCGGGGAGCTGTTTTTT
CDR3 protein: CASSQGWQGLGAGELFF

CDR3 length: 14
D gene: NA
V gene: TRBV9
clone size: NA
J gene: TRBJ1-6
CDR3 DNA: TGTGCCAGCAACTTAGCGGGAGGGTATTCACCCCTCCACTTT
CDR3 protein: CASNLAGGYSPLHF

CDR3 length: 14
D gene: NA
V gene: TRBV6-4
clone size: NA
J gene: TRBJ1-2
CDR3 DNA: TGTGCCAGCAGGCCCTCCCCGACAGACCATGGCTACACCTTC
CDR3 protein: CASRPSPTDHGYTF

CDR3 length: 16
D gene: NA
V gene: TRBV13
clone size: few
J gene: TRBJ1-1
CDR3 DNA: TGTGCCAGCAGCTTAAACGCCCTACTCACGAACACTGAAGCTTTCTTT
CDR3 protein: CASSLNALLTNTEAFF

CDR3 length: 15
D gene: TRBD1
V gene: TRBV27
clone size: NA
J gene: TRBJ1-1
CDR3 DNA: TGTGCCAGCAGTCCAGAGGGACAGGGAGACACTGAAGCTTTCTTT
CDR3 protein: CASSPEGQGDTEAFF

CDR3 length: 15
D gene: NA
V gene: TRBV27
clone size: NA
J gene: TRBJ1-6
CDR3 DNA: TGTGCCAGCAGTTGGGGAGGGAACTATAATTCACCCCTCCACTTT
CDR3 protein: CASSWGGNYNSPLHF

CDR3 length: 12
D gene: NA
V gene: TRBV7-9
clone size: NA
J gene: TRBJ1-1
CDR3 DNA: TGTTCCAGCAGCCGCGTAGACACTGAAGCTTTCTTT
CDR3 protein: CSSSRVDTEAFF

CDR3 length: 15
D gene: TRBD1
V gene: TRBV6-5
clone size: NA
J gene: TRBJ1-5
CDR3 DNA: TGTGCCAGCAGTTACTCGGGACAGTACAATCAGCCCCAGCATTTT
CDR3 protein: CASSYSGQYNQPQHF

CDR3 length: 16
D gene: NA
V gene: TRBV4-3
clone size: many
J gene: TRBJ2-1
CDR3 DNA: TGCGCCAGCAGCCAGGGACACTACACAACGGACAATGAGCAGTTCTTC
CDR3 protein: CASSQGHYTTDNEQFF

CDR3 length: 13
D gene: TRBD1
V gene: TRBV30
clone size: NA
J gene: TRBJ2-7
CDR3 DNA: TGTGCCTGGAGTCCCCCCAGGGGGCGAGAGCAGTACTTC
CDR3 protein: CAWSPPRGREQYF

CDR3 length: 13
D gene: NA
V gene: TRBV5-1
clone size: NA
J gene: TRBJ1-5
CDR3 DNA: TGCGCCAGCAGCTTGGCCGGAGATCAGCCCCAGCATTTT
CDR3 protein: CASSLAGDQPQHF

CDR3 length: 16
D gene: TRBD2
V gene: TRBV27
clone size: NA
J gene: TRBJ2-3
CDR3 DNA: TGTGCCAGCAGTTTTTCTGTACTAGCGGGGGCCTATACGCAGTATTTT
CDR3 protein: CASSFSVLAGAYTQYF

CDR3 length: 15
D gene: TRBD1
V gene: TRBV5-4
clone size: NA
J gene: TRBJ1-1
CDR3 DNA: TGTGCCAGCAGCTTGGGGGACAGGGGGGCCATTAAAGCTTTCTTT
CDR3 protein: CASSLGDRGAIKAFF

CDR3 length: 15
D gene: TRBD1
V gene: TRBV30
clone size: NA
J gene: TRBJ2-5
CDR3 DNA: TGTGCCTGGAGTACGGGACAGGGGGGAGGTGAGACCCAGTACTTC
CDR3 protein: CAWSTGQGGGETQYF

CDR3 length: 16
D gene: TRBD2
V gene: TRBV2
clone size: NA
J gene: TRBJ2-1
CDR3 DNA: TGTGCCAGCAGCCTCAGCGGGGGGGCCTCCTACAATGAGCAGTTCTTC
CDR3 protein: CASSLSGGASYNEQFF

CDR3 length: 13
D gene: NA
V gene: TRBV4-3
clone size: NA
J gene: TRBJ2-2
CDR3 DNA: TGCGCCAGCAGCCAAGATGAGTCTGGGGAGCTGTTTTTT
CDR3 protein: CASSQDESGELFF

CDR3 length: 13
D gene: NA
V gene: TRBV6-6
clone size: NA
J gene: TRBJ2-7
CDR3 DNA: TGTGCCAGCAGTTACTCGCGGGCCCTTGAGCAGTACTTC
CDR3 protein: CASSYSRALEQYF

CDR3 length: 15
D gene: TRBD2
V gene: TRBV6-1
clone size: NA
J gene: TRBJ2-2
CDR3 DNA: TGTGCCAGCAGGCTAGCGGGGGGATCCCACGGGGAGCTGTTTTTT
CDR3 protein: CASRLAGGSHGELFF

CDR3 length: 16
D gene: NA
V gene: TRBV7-9
clone size: NA
J gene: TRBJ2-1
CDR3 DNA: TGTGCCAGCAGCTTAGCGCGGGCCTCATCCTACAATGAGCAGTTCTTC
CDR3 protein: CASSLARASSYNEQFF

CDR3 length: 15
D gene: NA
V gene: TRBV9
clone size: NA
J gene: TRBJ2-6
CDR3 DNA: TGTGCCAGCAGCGTAGCAGTCTCTGGGGCCAACGTCCTGACTTTC
CDR3 protein: CASSVAVSGANVLTF

CDR3 length: 16
D gene: NA
V gene: TRBV28
clone size: NA
J gene: TRBJ2-7
CDR3 DNA: TGTGCCAGCAGTTCCACACGCTCATTGAACTCCTACGAGCAGTACTTC
CDR3 protein: CASSSTRSLNSYEQYF

CDR3 length: 15
D gene: TRBD2
V gene: TRBV5-4
clone size: NA
J gene: TRBJ2-7
CDR3 DNA: TGTGCCAGCAGCTCCTTAGCGGGGGGCCCATACGAGCAGTACTTC
CDR3 protein: CASSSLAGGPYEQYF

CDR3 length: 15
D gene: NA
V gene: TRBV30
clone size: NA
J gene: TRBJ2-4
CDR3 DNA: TGTGCCTGGAGTAGGAGTCATTCCGACAAAAACATTCAGTACTTC
CDR3 protein: CAWSRSHSDKNIQYF

CDR3 length: 17
D gene: NA
V gene: TRBV5-8
clone size: once
J gene: TRBJ1-5
CDR3 DNA: TGTGCCAGCAGCTTCAAAACGGGCCCACTAGGCAATCAGCCCCAGCATTTT
CDR3 protein: CASSFKTGPLGNQPQHF

CDR3 length: 16
D gene: NA
V gene: TRBV7-9
clone size: NA
J gene: TRBJ2-2
CDR3 DNA: TGTGCCAGCACCCCTCAACAGGTCGCGAACACCGGGGAGCTGTTTTTT
CDR3 protein: CASTPQQVANTGELFF

CDR3 length: 14
D gene: NA
V gene: TRBV4-3
clone size: NA
J gene: TRBJ1-1
CDR3 DNA: TGCGCCAGCAGCCAAAGTTGGTCGGAGGGTGAAGCTTTCTTT
CDR3 protein: CASSQSWSEGEAFF

CDR3 length: 12
D gene: NA
V gene: TRBV19
clone size: NA
J gene: TRBJ2-1
CDR3 DNA: TGTGCCAGTAGTATAGATCTCGGGGAGCAGTTCTTC
CDR3 protein: CASSIDLGEQFF

CDR3 length: 13
D gene: NA
V gene: TRBV10-3
clone size: NA
J gene: TRBJ2-5
CDR3 DNA: TGTGCCACCTCCGGAGGGTCCCAAGAGACCCAGTACTTC
CDR3 protein: CATSGGSQETQYF

CDR3 length: 13
D gene: NA
V gene: TRBV7-9
clone size: NA
J gene: TRBJ1-2
CDR3 DNA: TGTGCCAGCAGCGTCAGGGGTTCCTATGGCTACACCTTC
CDR3 protein: CASSVRGSYGYTF

CDR3 length: 13
D gene: TRBD1
V gene: TRBV6-5
clone size: few
J gene: TRBJ1-2
CDR3 DNA: TGTGCCAGCAGTAGACAGGGTCCCTATGGCTACACCTTC
CDR3 protein: CASSRQGPYGYTF

CDR3 length: 16
D gene: TRBD2
V gene: TRBV4-3
clone size: NA
J gene: TRBJ2-7
CDR3 DNA: TGCGCCAGCACCCAATTTGCGGGGGGGCCTTCCAACGAGCAGTACTTC
CDR3 protein: CASTQFAGGPSNEQYF

CDR3 length: 16
D gene: TRBD2
V gene: TRBV7-3
clone size: NA
J gene: TRBJ2-1
CDR3 DNA: TGTGCCAGCAGCTTCACGACTAGCGGGGGGAGCAATGAGCAGTTCTTC
CDR3 protein: CASSFTTSGGSNEQFF

CDR3 length: 14
D gene: NA
V gene: TRBV30
clone size: NA
J gene: TRBJ1-1
CDR3 DNA: TGTGCCTGGAAGGAGGTCCTGGGCAACACTGAAGCTTTCTTT
CDR3 protein: CAWKEVLGNTEAFF

CDR3 length: 17
D gene: NA
V gene: TRBV7-9
clone size: NA
J gene: TRBJ2-6
CDR3 DNA: TGTGCCAGCAGCTCCACAGGGCCTATCTCTGGGGCCAACGTCCTGACTTTC
CDR3 protein: CASSSTGPISGANVLTF

CDR3 length: 18
D gene: TRBD2
V gene: TRBV14
clone size: NA
J gene: TRBJ2-1
CDR3 DNA: TGTGCCAGCAGCCAAGATAAGCGGGGGGGCACCTCCTACAATGAGCAGTTCTTC
CDR3 protein: CASSQDKRGGTSYNEQFF

CDR3 length: 14
D gene: NA
V gene: TRBV4-1
clone size: NA
J gene: TRBJ1-1
CDR3 DNA: TGCGCCAGCAGCGCAGCCAGGGGGAACACTGAAGCTTTCTTT
CDR3 protein: CASSAARGNTEAFF

CDR3 length: 15
D gene: NA
V gene: TRBV7-2
clone size: NA
J gene: TRBJ1-1
CDR3 DNA: TGTGCCAGCAGCTTAGTGAGCCACCTGAACACTGAAGCTTTCTTT
CDR3 protein: CASSLVSHLNTEAFF

CDR3 length: 14
D gene: NA
V gene: TRBV5-1
clone size: NA
J gene: TRBJ1-1
CDR3 DNA: TGCGCCAGCAGCAGAGGACAGCTGAACACTGAAGCTTTCTTT
CDR3 protein: CASSRGQLNTEAFF

CDR3 length: 17
D gene: NA
V gene: TRBV15
clone size: NA
J gene: TRBJ1-2
CDR3 DNA: TGTGCCACCAGCAGAGCTCCCCGACGGGGGGGGGACTATGGCTACACCTTC
CDR3 protein: CATSRAPRRGGDYGYTF

CDR3 length: 15
D gene: TRBD2
V gene: TRBV13
clone size: NA
J gene: TRBJ2-1
CDR3 DNA: TGTGCCAGCAGCAAGCGGGGCGAACCTAACAATGAGCAGTTCTTC
CDR3 protein: CASSKRGEPNNEQFF

CDR3 length: 16
D gene: TRBD1
V gene: TRBV7-3
clone size: NA
J gene: TRBJ1-3
CDR3 DNA: TGTGCCAGCAGCCCGGGGGGACAGGGGCTTGGAAACACCATATATTTT
CDR3 protein: CASSPGGQGLGNTIYF

CDR3 length: 14
D gene: NA
V gene: TRBV10-3
clone size: NA
J gene: TRBJ2-7
CDR3 DNA: TGTGCCACAATTTACGGGGGTGACTTCTACGAGCAGTACTTC
CDR3 protein: CATIYGGDFYEQYF

CDR3 length: 16
D gene: TRBD2
V gene: TRBV9
clone size: NA
J gene: TRBJ2-7
CDR3 DNA: TGTGCCAGCAGCGGTAGGCGAGGCGGGGGACTGTACGAGCAGTACTTC
CDR3 protein: CASSGRRGGGLYEQYF

CDR3 length: 15
D gene: TRBD1
V gene: TRBV7-9
clone size: NA
J gene: TRBJ1-6
CDR3 DNA: TGTGCCAGCAGCTCCGGACAGGGGGTTAATTCACCCCTCCACTTT
CDR3 protein: CASSSGQGVNSPLHF

CDR3 length: 12
D gene: NA
V gene: TRBV10-3
clone size: NA
J gene: TRBJ2-5
CDR3 DNA: TGTGCCATCAGTGATAGGGGAGAGACCCAGTACTTC
CDR3 protein: CAISDRGETQYF

CDR3 length: 15
D gene: NA
V gene: TRBV14
clone size: NA
J gene: TRBJ1-4
CDR3 DNA: TGTGCCAGCAGCCAAGATCTGCGTCGTAATGAAAAACTGTTTTTT
CDR3 protein: CASSQDLRRNEKLFF

CDR3 length: 15
D gene: TRBD1
V gene: TRBV5-1
clone size: NA
J gene: TRBJ2-7
CDR3 DNA: TGCGCCAGCAGCTTGACCACGACAGGGGACCACGAGCAGTACTTC
CDR3 protein: CASSLTTTGDHEQYF

CDR3 length: 15
D gene: NA
V gene: TRBV5-4
clone size: NA
J gene: TRBJ1-2
CDR3 DNA: TGTGCCAGCAGCTTGTCAGGCCGGTCAATCTATGGCTACACCTTC
CDR3 protein: CASSLSGRSIYGYTF

CDR3 length: 14
D gene: NA
V gene: TRBV11-2
clone size: NA
J gene: TRBJ1-4
CDR3 DNA: TGTGCCAGCAGCTTAGTGGTCCCTCAGGAAAAACTGTTTTTT
CDR3 protein: CASSLVVPQEKLFF

CDR3 length: 13
D gene: NA
V gene: TRBV2
clone size: few
J gene: TRBJ1-2
CDR3 DNA: TGTGCCAGCAGTGAAGGACAGGCTCGCAGCTACACCTTC
CDR3 protein: CASSEGQARSYTF

CDR3 length: 19
D gene: TRBD1
V gene: TRBV10-3
clone size: few
J gene: TRBJ1-3
CDR3 DNA: TGTGCCATCAGTGTATGGGGACCAAACCCTTCGCAGGGGGAAAACACCATATATTTT
CDR3 protein: CAISVWGPNPSQGENTIYF

CDR3 length: 16
D gene: TRBD1
V gene: TRBV28
clone size: NA
J gene: TRBJ1-3
CDR3 DNA: TGTGCCAGCAGCCGGCCCGGACAGGGCATGGGAAACACCATATATTTT
CDR3 protein: CASSRPGQGMGNTIYF